The rows below give T cell receptor beta chains drawn from one sample of a study of T cell responses to AZD1222 COVID-19 vaccine. Sequenced by immunoSEQ multiplex PCR; TCRdb stores in-frame clones only, minus some. The table shows about 110,000 clones, with 87% occurring only once. The source material was peripheral blood, sampled on day 0 of AZD1222 vaccination. All receptors derive from an adult in good health. CDR3s include the opening cysteine and the closing phenylalanine or tryptophan. The D gene is left open where the match is weak. Rows give clone size only sometimes, using once, few, many, or a class for an expanded clone.

size: NA; V: TRBV27; D: TRBD1; J: TRBJ1-1; CDR3: CASNEQGARNTEAFF; DNA: TGTGCCAGCAATGAACAGGGGGCTCGGAACACTGAAGCTTTCTTT
size: NA; V: TRBV24-1; D: NA; J: TRBJ2-2; CDR3: CATSGTRDTGELFF; DNA: TGTGCCACCAGTGGTACTAGGGACACCGGGGAGCTGTTTTTT
size: NA; V: TRBV6-5; D: NA; J: TRBJ1-2; CDR3: CASTGLYGYTF; DNA: TGTGCCAGCACCGGCCTCTATGGCTACACCTTC
size: NA; V: TRBV19; D: TRBD1; J: TRBJ1-1; CDR3: CASKGQGAWNTEAFF; DNA: TGTGCCAGTAAGGGACAGGGGGCATGGAACACTGAAGCTTTCTTT
size: once; V: TRBV4-2; D: TRBD1; J: TRBJ2-3; CDR3: CASSQDRGRQYF; DNA: TGTGCCAGCAGCCAAGATAGGGGGCGCCAGTATTTT
size: NA; V: TRBV5-1; D: TRBD2; J: TRBJ2-3; CDR3: CASSRGLAGSTDTQYF; DNA: TGCGCCAGCAGCCGAGGACTAGCGGGGAGCACAGATACGCAGTATTTT
size: few; V: TRBV6-5; D: NA; J: TRBJ2-5; CDR3: CASSYSGAGFGETQYF; DNA: TGTGCCAGCAGTTACTCCGGGGCAGGGTTCGGGGAGACCCAGTACTTC
size: NA; V: TRBV10-2; D: TRBD2; J: TRBJ2-3; CDR3: CASGGGSSHSSTDTQYF; DNA: TGCGCCAGCGGGGGGGGGTCGTCGCATTCTAGCACAGATACGCAGTATTTT
size: NA; V: TRBV24-1; D: TRBD1; J: TRBJ2-7; CDR3: CVKAGTGAPPSSYEQYF; DNA: TGTGTCAAGGCCGGGACAGGGGCTCCACCGAGCTCCTACGAGCAGTACTTC
size: NA; V: TRBV11-3; D: NA; J: TRBJ2-2; CDR3: CASSLEGTNTGELFF; DNA: TGTGCCAGCAGCTTAGAGGGCACGAACACCGGGGAGCTGTTTTTT
size: NA; V: TRBV5-4; D: TRBD2; J: TRBJ2-2; CDR3: CASSSTSGGNTGELFF; DNA: TGTGCCAGCAGCTCCACTAGCGGGGGAAACACCGGGGAGCTGTTTTTT
size: NA; V: TRBV5-1; D: NA; J: TRBJ1-1; CDR3: CASSSALNTEAFF; DNA: TGCGCCAGCAGCTCGGCCCTGAACACTGAAGCTTTCTTT
size: once; V: TRBV10-3; D: NA; J: TRBJ1-4; CDR3: CAISESRSATNEKLFF; DNA: TGTGCCATCAGTGAGTCACGCAGTGCAACTAATGAAAAACTGTTTTTT
size: NA; V: TRBV5-1; D: TRBD1; J: TRBJ1-6; CDR3: CASSFGDRGYNSPLHF; DNA: TGCGCCAGCAGCTTCGGGGACAGGGGTTATAATTCACCCCTCCACTTT
size: NA; V: TRBV28; D: NA; J: TRBJ1-2; CDR3: CASSQGQPYGYTF; DNA: TGTGCCAGCAGTCAAGGACAGCCTTATGGCTACACCTTC
size: NA; V: TRBV28; D: NA; J: TRBJ1-1; CDR3: CASSLGAANTEAFF; DNA: TGTGCCAGCAGTTTAGGCGCAGCCAACACTGAAGCTTTCTTT
size: NA; V: TRBV3-1/TRBV3-2; D: NA; J: TRBJ2-3; CDR3: CASSQAGTGDTQYF; DNA: TGTGCCAGCAGCCAAGCGGGTACGGGAGATACGCAGTATTTT
size: once; V: TRBV25-1; D: TRBD1; J: TRBJ1-2; CDR3: CASSLSDRGGYTF; DNA: TGTGCCAGCAGTCTCTCCGACAGGGGCGGCTACACCTTC
size: NA; V: TRBV19; D: TRBD2; J: TRBJ2-3; CDR3: CASSIDRAGGGTDTQYF; DNA: TGTGCCAGTAGTATAGATCGGGCGGGAGGAGGCACAGATACGCAGTATTTT
size: NA; V: TRBV23-1; D: NA; J: TRBJ1-5; CDR3: CASSQSRGGYSNQPQHF; DNA: TGCGCCAGCAGTCAATCTCGGGGCGGTTATAGCAATCAGCCCCAGCATTTT
size: NA; V: TRBV7-3; D: NA; J: TRBJ2-3; CDR3: CASSPQGGRRGDTQYF; DNA: TGTGCCAGCAGCCCCCAGGGGGGGAGACGAGGGGATACGCAGTATTTT
size: NA; V: TRBV29-1; D: NA; J: TRBJ2-5; CDR3: CSVERPDSLAETQYF; DNA: TGCAGCGTTGAAAGGCCAGACTCCCTAGCAGAGACCCAGTACTTC
size: NA; V: TRBV24-1; D: NA; J: TRBJ2-3; CDR3: CATKPRQFPPTDTQYF; DNA: TGTGCCACCAAGCCCCGTCAGTTCCCTCCCACAGATACGCAGTATTTT
size: NA; V: TRBV5-1; D: TRBD2; J: TRBJ2-7; CDR3: CASSPRATSGGFSSYEQYF; DNA: TGCGCCAGCAGCCCCAGGGCCACTAGCGGGGGGTTTAGCTCCTACGAGCAGTACTTC
size: NA; V: TRBV6-2/TRBV6-3; D: NA; J: TRBJ2-7; CDR3: CASSYSWFKYEQYF; DNA: TGTGCCAGCAGTTACTCGTGGTTTAAATACGAGCAGTACTTC
size: once; V: TRBV6-1; D: NA; J: TRBJ2-1; CDR3: CASSIEGYNEQFF; DNA: TGTGCCAGCAGTATCGAGGGTTACAATGAGCAGTTCTTC
size: NA; V: TRBV30; D: NA; J: TRBJ2-7; CDR3: CAWSQQVEQYF; DNA: TGTGCCTGGAGTCAACAGGTCGAGCAGTACTTC
size: NA; V: TRBV6-5; D: NA; J: TRBJ2-7; CDR3: CASMSSYEQYF; DNA: TGTGCCAGCATGAGCTCCTACGAGCAGTACTTC
size: few; V: TRBV7-9; D: TRBD1; J: TRBJ1-1; CDR3: CASSLTDRVPTEAFF; DNA: TGTGCCAGCAGCCTAACCGACAGGGTGCCCACTGAAGCTTTCTTT